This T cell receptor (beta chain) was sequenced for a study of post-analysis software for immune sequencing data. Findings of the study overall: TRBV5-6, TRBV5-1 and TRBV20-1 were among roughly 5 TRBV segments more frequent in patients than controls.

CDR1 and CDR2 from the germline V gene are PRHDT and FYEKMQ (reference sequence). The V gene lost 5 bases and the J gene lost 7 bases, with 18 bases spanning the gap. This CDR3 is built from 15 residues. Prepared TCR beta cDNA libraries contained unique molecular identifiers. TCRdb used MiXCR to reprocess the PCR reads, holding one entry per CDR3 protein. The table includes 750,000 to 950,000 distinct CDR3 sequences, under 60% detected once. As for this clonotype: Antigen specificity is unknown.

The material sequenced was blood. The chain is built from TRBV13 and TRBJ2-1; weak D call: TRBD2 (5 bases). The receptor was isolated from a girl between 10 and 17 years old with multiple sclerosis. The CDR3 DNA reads TGTGCCAGCAGCGAGGGCCTCCCCCTTGGGAATGAGCAGTTCTTC. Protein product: CASSEGLPLGNEQFF.